The rows below give T cell receptor beta chains drawn from one sample of a study of cytomegalovirus exposure and HLA in healthy donors. Generated by immunoSEQ multiplex PCR, the TCRdb table keeps only in-frame clones and is missing some. The sample includes roughly 150,000 clones, around 80% of them seen just once. Specimen: PBMCs. These receptors came from a man in his late teens or twenties in good health and CMV-seronegative. CDR3s include the opening cysteine and the closing phenylalanine or tryptophan. The D gene is left open where the match is weak. Size tells how often a clone was seen (once, few, many) or the class of an expanded clone, and some rows leave it out.

d_gene: TRBD2; v_gene: TRBV27; abundance: .; j_gene: TRBJ2-1; CDR3aa: CASSPTSGPLSYNEQFF; CDR3nt: TGTGCCAGCAGTCCTACTAGCGGTCCCCTTTCCTACAATGAGCAGTTCTTC
d_gene: .; v_gene: TRBV5-6; abundance: .; j_gene: TRBJ1-6; CDR3aa: CASSIWGRGDSPLHF; CDR3nt: TGTGCCAGCAGTATATGGGGCAGGGGAGACTCACCCCTCCACTTT
d_gene: TRBD1; v_gene: TRBV5-4; abundance: .; j_gene: TRBJ2-3; CDR3aa: CASSPRAGGTQYF; CDR3nt: TGTGCCAGCAGCCCTAGAGCAGGGGGTACGCAGTATTTT
d_gene: TRBD2; v_gene: TRBV25-1; abundance: .; j_gene: TRBJ2-1; CDR3aa: CASSSTSGADNEQFF; CDR3nt: TGTGCCAGCAGCAGTACTAGCGGGGCAGACAATGAGCAGTTCTTC
d_gene: .; v_gene: TRBV5-6; abundance: few; j_gene: TRBJ2-3; CDR3aa: CASSQLNTDTQYF; CDR3nt: TGTGCCAGCAGCCAACTCAACACAGATACGCAGTATTTT
d_gene: TRBD2; v_gene: TRBV2; abundance: few; j_gene: TRBJ2-7; CDR3aa: CASSRRGTSGRLGSYEQYF; CDR3nt: TGTGCCAGCAGTAGACGTGGGACTAGCGGGAGGCTTGGGTCATACGAGCAGTACTTC
d_gene: .; v_gene: TRBV6-5; abundance: .; j_gene: TRBJ2-7; CDR3aa: CASSYSGAGFYEQYF; CDR3nt: TGTGCCAGCAGTTACTCAGGGGCGGGATTCTACGAGCAGTACTTC
d_gene: TRBD1; v_gene: TRBV29-1; abundance: .; j_gene: TRBJ2-7; CDR3aa: CSVGQGLDYEQYF; CDR3nt: TGCAGCGTCGGACAGGGATTGGATTACGAGCAGTACTTC
d_gene: .; v_gene: TRBV7-2; abundance: .; j_gene: TRBJ2-5; CDR3aa: CASSFSRSETQYF; CDR3nt: TGTGCCAGCAGCTTCTCTAGATCGGAGACCCAGTACTTC
d_gene: .; v_gene: TRBV6-6; abundance: .; j_gene: TRBJ1-2; CDR3aa: CTSSYLREAGYTF; CDR3nt: TGTACCAGCAGTTACCTCCGGGAGGCTGGCTACACCTTC
d_gene: TRBD1; v_gene: TRBV5-4; abundance: .; j_gene: TRBJ2-2; CDR3aa: CASSRDREGELFF; CDR3nt: TGTGCCAGCAGCCGGGACAGGGAAGGGGAGCTGTTTTTT
d_gene: .; v_gene: TRBV7-2; abundance: once; j_gene: TRBJ2-7; CDR3aa: CATGEGGAYEQYF; CDR3nt: TGTGCCACTGGGGAAGGGGGGGCCTACGAGCAGTACTTC
d_gene: TRBD2; v_gene: TRBV30; abundance: .; j_gene: TRBJ2-3; CDR3aa: CAWSSTGTSGSIAYTDTQYF; CDR3nt: TGTGCCTGGAGTAGCACCGGGACTAGCGGGAGTATAGCCTACACAGATACGCAGTATTTT
d_gene: TRBD1; v_gene: TRBV9; abundance: .; j_gene: TRBJ2-7; CDR3aa: CASSGGGRGRYEQYF; CDR3nt: TGTGCCAGCAGCGGGGGAGGCAGGGGGCGATACGAGCAGTACTTC
d_gene: TRBD2; v_gene: TRBV7-9; abundance: .; j_gene: TRBJ2-1; CDR3aa: CSSSLLSGAELGLNEQFF; CDR3nt: TGTTCCAGCAGCTTACTTAGCGGGGCAGAATTGGGCCTCAATGAGCAGTTCTTC
d_gene: .; v_gene: TRBV30; abundance: .; j_gene: TRBJ1-3; CDR3aa: CAWTGVSGNTIYF; CDR3nt: TGTGCCTGGACGGGGGTTTCTGGAAACACCATATATTTT
d_gene: TRBD1; v_gene: TRBV7-9; abundance: once; j_gene: TRBJ2-1; CDR3aa: CSSSRQGLSGNEQFF; CDR3nt: TGTTCCAGCAGCCGACAGGGGTTATCGGGAAATGAGCAGTTCTTC
d_gene: TRBD1; v_gene: TRBV5-1; abundance: .; j_gene: TRBJ1-2; CDR3aa: CASSLGTGGFPYGYTF; CDR3nt: TGCGCCAGCAGCTTGGGCACAGGGGGCTTTCCTTATGGCTACACCTTC
d_gene: TRBD2; v_gene: TRBV30; abundance: .; j_gene: TRBJ2-3; CDR3aa: CAWMELAGGDTQYF; CDR3nt: TGTGCCTGGATGGAACTAGCGGGGGGAGATACGCAGTATTTT
d_gene: TRBD1; v_gene: TRBV19; abundance: .; j_gene: TRBJ2-1; CDR3aa: CASSNQGAHSYNEQFF; CDR3nt: TGTGCCAGTAGTAACCAGGGGGCCCACTCCTACAATGAGCAGTTCTTC
d_gene: TRBD1; v_gene: TRBV7-6; abundance: .; j_gene: TRBJ2-2; CDR3aa: CASSFEYGDRANTGELFF; CDR3nt: TGTGCCAGCAGCTTCGAATACGGGGACAGAGCGAACACCGGGGAGCTGTTTTTT
d_gene: TRBD2; v_gene: TRBV9; abundance: .; j_gene: TRBJ2-7; CDR3aa: CASSAGLAGVGYEQYF; CDR3nt: TGTGCCAGCAGCGCTGGACTAGCGGGAGTCGGCTACGAGCAGTACTTC
d_gene: .; v_gene: TRBV7-9; abundance: .; j_gene: TRBJ1-2; CDR3aa: CSSSPDSGGGYGYTF; CDR3nt: TGTTCCAGCAGCCCCGATTCGGGTGGAGGTTATGGCTACACCTTC
d_gene: TRBD2; v_gene: TRBV6-6; abundance: .; j_gene: TRBJ2-2; CDR3aa: CASSLASGRVGELFF; CDR3nt: TGTGCCAGCAGTTTGGCTAGCGGGAGGGTCGGGGAGCTGTTTTTT
d_gene: TRBD2; v_gene: TRBV23-1; abundance: .; j_gene: TRBJ2-1; CDR3aa: CASSPPRGGSEQFF; CDR3nt: TGCGCCAGCAGTCCCCCCCGGGGGGGGAGTGAGCAGTTCTTC
d_gene: .; v_gene: TRBV7-2; abundance: .; j_gene: TRBJ2-7; CDR3aa: CASSLSMGALKSYEQYF; CDR3nt: TGTGCCAGCAGCTTGAGCATGGGGGCGCTTAAAAGTTACGAGCAGTACTTC
d_gene: TRBD1; v_gene: TRBV18; abundance: .; j_gene: TRBJ2-1; CDR3aa: CASSLRTGYYNEQFF; CDR3nt: TGTGCCAGCTCTCTGAGGACAGGATATTACAATGAGCAGTTCTTC
d_gene: .; v_gene: TRBV11-2; abundance: .; j_gene: TRBJ2-7; CDR3aa: CASTPPLRTYEQYF; CDR3nt: TGTGCCAGCACCCCTCCTTTGAGAACCTACGAGCAGTACTTC
d_gene: TRBD1; v_gene: TRBV6-1; abundance: .; j_gene: TRBJ1-2; CDR3aa: CASSEPQGAPYGYTF; CDR3nt: TGTGCCAGCAGTGAACCCCAGGGGGCGCCGTATGGCTACACCTTC
d_gene: TRBD2; v_gene: TRBV4-1; abundance: .; j_gene: TRBJ2-3; CDR3aa: CTSSPGRLGSGRLDTQYF; CDR3nt: TGCACCAGCAGCCCGGGGCGACTGGGTAGCGGGAGATTAGATACGCAGTATTTT
d_gene: .; v_gene: TRBV10-3; abundance: .; j_gene: TRBJ2-3; CDR3aa: CAISEGASSTDTQYF; CDR3nt: TGTGCCATCAGTGAAGGGGCTTCTAGCACAGATACGCAGTATTTT
d_gene: .; v_gene: TRBV19; abundance: .; j_gene: TRBJ1-4; CDR3aa: CASQRIQATNEKLFF; CDR3nt: TGTGCCAGTCAGAGAATCCAGGCAACTAATGAAAAACTGTTTTTT
d_gene: .; v_gene: TRBV6-5; abundance: .; j_gene: TRBJ1-1; CDR3aa: CASSYVKNTEAFF; CDR3nt: TGTGCCAGCAGTTACGTCAAAAACACTGAAGCTTTCTTT
d_gene: .; v_gene: TRBV28; abundance: few; j_gene: TRBJ1-4; CDR3aa: CASRAREGEKLFF; CDR3nt: TGTGCCAGCAGAGCCCGGGAGGGTGAAAAACTGTTTTTT
d_gene: .; v_gene: TRBV28; abundance: .; j_gene: TRBJ1-5; CDR3aa: CASSSDQPQHF; CDR3nt: TGTGCCAGCAGTTCGGATCAGCCCCAGCATTTT
d_gene: .; v_gene: TRBV28; abundance: once; j_gene: TRBJ1-2; CDR3aa: CASSPGLRGSFFGYGYTF; CDR3nt: TGTGCCAGCAGCCCTGGACTGAGAGGGAGTTTTTTTGGGTATGGCTACACCTTC
d_gene: .; v_gene: TRBV7-9; abundance: once; j_gene: TRBJ1-1; CDR3aa: CSSSFITPEAFF; CDR3nt: TGTTCCAGCAGCTTCATCACTCCTGAAGCTTTCTTT